These T cell receptor beta chains were read from a single sample in a study of cytomegalovirus exposure and HLA in healthy donors. TCRdb's copy holds only in-frame clones and misses some; the assay was immunoSEQ multiplex PCR. This sample has some 170,000 clones, with 60% to 75% found just once. Sequenced sample: PBMCs. These receptors all stem from a woman aged 45-59 years in good health and CMV-seropositive. Both conserved end residues are part of each CDR3. Each record gives: V gene, J gene, clone size, D gene, CDR3 protein, CDR3 DNA. The D gene is left open where the match is weak. Clone size is given for some rows only: seen once, a few or many times, or a class if the clone is expanded.

TRBV7-3	TRBJ2-4	once	TRBD1	CASSVRGTGGDIQYF	TGTGCCAGCAGCGTTCGCGGGACAGGGGGGGACATTCAGTACTTC
TRBV4-2	TRBJ2-3	.	.	CASSQLRPDTQYF	TGTGCCAGCAGCCAACTACGCCCAGATACGCAGTATTTT
TRBV2	TRBJ1-1	few	.	CASNRDTGSGEAFF	TGTGCCAGCAATAGGGACACGGGTTCTGGTGAAGCTTTCTTT
TRBV10-1	TRBJ2-1	.	.	CASSDSRGSINEQFF	TGCGCCAGCAGTGATTCCCGGGGGTCCATCAATGAGCAGTTCTTC
TRBV2	TRBJ2-2	.	TRBD1	CASSLTGANTGELFF	TGTGCCAGCAGTCTAACAGGGGCGAACACCGGGGAGCTGTTTTTT
TRBV6-1	TRBJ1-1	few	.	CASSEKRGEAFF	TGTGCCAGCAGTGAAAAGCGGGGGGAAGCTTTCTTT
TRBV5-1	TRBJ2-7	.	TRBD1	CASSFNRGREYEQYF	TGCGCCAGCAGCTTTAACAGGGGGCGCGAGTACGAGCAGTACTTC
TRBV5-4	TRBJ1-3	.	TRBD1	CASSFDRGPGNTIYF	TGTGCCAGCAGCTTCGACAGGGGGCCAGGAAACACCATATATTTT
TRBV6-6	TRBJ1-2	few	.	CASSWAGEGAGYTF	TGTGCCAGCAGTTGGGCAGGAGAAGGGGCTGGCTACACCTTC
TRBV14	TRBJ2-3	.	TRBD2	CASSPPGLLNFSDTQYF	TGTGCCAGCAGCCCCCCGGGACTACTTAATTTCTCAGATACGCAGTATTTT
TRBV5-1	TRBJ2-7	.	.	CASSLTGSYEQYF	TGCGCCAGCAGCTTGACGGGGTCCTACGAGCAGTACTTC
TRBV18	TRBJ1-2	.	TRBD1	CASSPRPTGEDGYTF	TGTGCCAGCTCACCCCGTCCCACAGGGGAGGATGGCTACACCTTC